Following are 28 T cell receptor beta chains from one sample sequenced in a study of beta chain features in type 1 diabetes. Study-wide results and caveats: Shorter TCRB CDR3s, moderately but significantly so, were found in Type 1 diabetes patients in all four CD4+ subsets.

These receptors' antigens are unknown. Expressed TCRB transcripts were sequenced because the isolated RNA had all been reverse transcribed beforehand. The table came from immunoSEQ multiplex PCR; TCRdb's copy has only in-frame clones and leaves some out. The table lists about 360,000 clones, roughly 12% of them singletons. Source material: naive CD4+ T cells from blood. The receptors stem from a woman under 30 with type 1 diabetes.

This clone appeared a few times. Here the CDR3 DNA reads TGTGCCAGCAGCGCGACAGGTGCTGGGGCCAACGTCCTGACTTTC. The encoded protein is CASSATGAGANVLTF. V is TRBV5-4 and J is TRBJ2-6; D is possibly TRBD1 (6 bases). CDR1 and CDR2 (germline): SGHNT, YYREEE (reference sequence). V was cut by 4 bases and J by 2 bases, with 10 bases left in between. CDR3 length equals 15 residues.

This sequence joins TRBV7-2 and TRBJ1-4; D ambiguous. The germline V and J ends were trimmed by 1 base and 6 bases, with 15 bases remaining between them. From germline, CDR1 is SGHTA and CDR2 FQGNSA. This CDR3 spans 16 amino acids. The CDR3 protein is CASSLGEGLGYEKLFF. The CDR3 nucleotides read TGTGCCAGCAGCTTAGGCGAGGGCCTAGGGTATGAAAAACTGTTTTTT.

The sample holds a few counts of this clone. This rearrangement joins TRBV4-1 to TRBJ2-5; D gene uncertain. The germline V gene encodes CDR1 MGHRA and CDR2 YSYEKL. The length of the CDR3 is 13 residues. Trimming took off 4 bases at V and 4 bases at J, with 10 bases between the two ends. The CDR3 nucleotides are TGCGCCAGCAGCCTAGCTGTGGGAGAGACCCAGTACTTC. Protein sequence: CASSLAVGETQYF.

V usage is TRBV29-1 and J usage is TRBJ2-7; 8 positions agree with TRBD1. Per germline, CDR1 SQVTM and CDR2 ANQGSEA. The CDR3 totals 13 residues. Germline trimming cut 5 bases from V and 0 bases from J; bases unmatched to any gene: 3. CDR3 DNA sequence: TGCAGCGTTTCGGGACAGGTCTCCTACGAGCAGTACTTC. Its translation is CSVSGQVSYEQYF.

This clone was observed a few times. The V gene is TRBV7-2, the J gene TRBJ1-1; 9 bases are a match to TRBD1. The CDR3 length is 15 residues. Losses at the gene ends were 4 bases for V and 5 bases for J; bases not matched to a gene: 8. Germline lookup yields CDR1 SGHTA and CDR2 FQGNSA. The CDR3 sequence: CASSSLGQGRTEAFF. In nucleotides, the CDR3 is TGTGCCAGCAGCTCCCTTGGACAGGGGCGGACTGAAGCTTTCTTT.

The chain has TRBV10-3 and TRBJ2-5, with 7 bases lining up with TRBD1. V dropped 2 bases and J dropped 3; count of bases not matched to a gene: 3. This CDR3 has 14 amino acids. In germline, CDR1 is ENHRY, CDR2 SYGVKD. The CDR3 sequence: CAISEQTGKETQYF. CDR3 DNA sequence: TGTGCCATCAGTGAGCAGACAGGGAAAGAGACCCAGTACTTC.

There are a few counts of this clone. The CDR3 DNA reads as TGTGCCAGCAGCTCAAGGACTAGCGGGAGCTATGAGACCCAGTACTTC. Its translation is CASSSRTSGSYETQYF. The chain recombines TRBV5-4 with TRBJ2-5; 13 bases are a match to TRBD2. With V trimmed by 3 bases and J by 5 bases, 7 bases remained unmatched. The length of the CDR3 is 16 residues. Germline V gene sequence: CDR1 SGHNT, CDR2 YYREEE (reference sequence).

J is TRBJ2-7 and V is TRBV7-2; 7 bases agree with TRBD1. The CDR3 totals 16 residues. Germline V gives CDR1 SGHTA, CDR2 FQGNSA. V lost 5 bases to trimming and J lost 2 bases; unmatched junction nucleotides: 12. CDR3 bases: TGTGCCAGCAGCCCCCGAGGACAGGCGGATACCTACGAGCAGTACTTC. It yields the protein CASSPRGQADTYEQYF.

The rearrangement uses TRBV11-1 and TRBJ2-5, with D tentatively TRBD2 (6 bases). Between the trimmed V and J ends, which lost 5 bases and 2 bases, there was a span of 12 bases. The CDR3 is 14 amino acids. Germline values: CDR1 SGHAT, CDR2 FQDESV (reference sequence). The CDR3 loop is CASSHGRGQETQYF. The CDR3 nucleotides read TGTGCCAGCAGCCACGGACGGGGGCAAGAGACCCAGTACTTC.

A note on this clone: The same CDR3 also results from other DNA sequences found in this sample. The chain is built from TRBV9 and TRBJ1-2, with D possibly matching TRBD1 (6 bases). CDR1 and CDR2 from the germline V gene are SGDLS and YYNGEE. Trimming shortened V by 0 bases and J by 2 bases, and 11 bases separated the two germline ends. The CDR3 covers 15 residues. CDR3 nucleotides: TGTGCCAGCAGCGTAGATACAGGGCGAAACTATGGCTACACCTTC. Amino acids: CASSVDTGRNYGYTF.

The CDR3 sequence: CASSSTPYQPQHF. As DNA, the CDR3 is TGTGCCAGCAGTTCGACACCATATCAGCCCCAGCATTTT. The chain has TRBV27 and TRBJ1-5; no definite D call. V dropped 4 bases and J dropped 5 bases, with 9 bases sitting between them. The CDR3 extends over 13 amino acids. Germline V gene data show CDR1 as MNHEY and CDR2 as SMNVEV (reference sequence).

This clone was counted between two and nine times. The rearrangement links TRBV4-1 to TRBJ1-1, with TRBD1 matching 7 bases. J lost 1 base, V lost 4 bases, and 12 bases had no gene match. The V gene's germline CDR1 is MGHRA and CDR2 YSYEKL. The CDR3 has 17 amino acids. The CDR3 spells CASSLKLSGGRNTEAFF. The CDR3 DNA is TGCGCCAGCAGCCTAAAACTCTCAGGGGGAAGGAACACTGAAGCTTTCTTT.

The gene calls are TRBV7-9 and TRBJ1-2; D not certain. Germline lookup yields CDR1 SEHNR and CDR2 FQNEAQ (reference sequence). The germline V and J ends were trimmed by 5 bases and 6 bases, with 10 bases remaining between them. The CDR3 is 12 amino acids. In DNA form, the CDR3 reads TGTGCCAGCAGCCAAACCGGGAATGGCTACACCTTC. Encoded protein: CASSQTGNGYTF.

The genes are TRBV12-5 and TRBJ2-1; 8 nucleotides match TRBD2. Germline CDR1 reads LGHNT; CDR2 reads FRNRAP. Unmatched junction bases numbered 7, after V lost 8 bases and J lost 7 bases. CDR3 length: 13 amino acids. As DNA, the CDR3 is TGTGCTAGTACCACCGGGGGGGGGAATGAGCAGTTCTTC. Translating gives CASTTGGGNEQFF.

This clone turned up a few times. The CDR3 nucleotides are TGCGCCAGCAGCTCCGACAGCATGAACACTGAAGCTTTCTTT. Translating gives CASSSDSMNTEAFF. The chain uses TRBV5-1 and TRBJ1-1, with D possibly matching TRBD1 (5 bases). Germline values: CDR1 SGHRS, CDR2 YFSETQ. This CDR3 region has 14 residues. V was clipped by 3 bases and J by 0 bases, with 9 bases between them.

This clone was detected only a few times. The chain is built from TRBV5-4 and TRBJ2-7; perhaps TRBD2 as D (5 bases). This CDR3 is 12 amino acids long. Trimming cost V 5 bases and J 3 bases, with 9 bases left between them. CDR1 is SGHNT, CDR2 YYREEE, per germline (reference sequence). In DNA form, the CDR3 reads TGTGCCAGCAGTGGGAGTGACTACGAGCAGTACTTC. Protein sequence: CASSGSDYEQYF.

The chain recombines TRBV30 with TRBJ2-1; TRBD2 matches 7 bases. V was pared by 0 bases and J by 4 bases, with 9 bases of the junction left unmatched. The germline CDR1 and CDR2 sequences are GTSNPN and SVGIG (reference sequence). The length of the CDR3 is 16 residues. The DNA of the CDR3 is TGTGCCTGGAGTGTATGGGCTAGCGGCAATTACAATGAGCAGTTCTTC. It yields the protein CAWSVWASGNYNEQFF.

The chain carries TRBV18 and TRBJ2-1, with 8 bases lining up with TRBD1. Germline CDR1 reads KGHSH; CDR2 reads LQKENI. The CDR3 consists of 14 residues. Trimming took 6 bases from V and 7 from J; bases not matched to a gene: 8. The CDR3 sequence: CASSLGQGENEQFF. The CDR3 DNA follows: TGTGCCAGCTCCCTCGGACAGGGAGAGAATGAGCAGTTCTTC.

This clone was detected a few times. V gene TRBV18 combines with J gene TRBJ1-4, with 7 nucleotides matching TRBD1. This CDR3 comprises 16 residues. Per the germline V gene, CDR1 is KGHSH and CDR2 is LQKENI. V gave up 3 bases and J gave up 4 bases; unmatched junction bases: 8. This chain's CDR3 is CASSPIPQGSNEKLFF. CDR3 sequence (DNA): TGTGCCAGCTCACCCATCCCACAGGGGAGTAATGAAAAACTGTTTTTT.

The chain employs TRBV15 and TRBJ1-5; tentative D call: TRBD1 (6 bases). The CDR3 sequence is 14 residues long. Germline V CDR1 and CDR2: LNHNV, YYDKDF (reference sequence). The ends were cut back, 8 bases at V and 9 bases at J, with 20 bases in the middle. In DNA, the CDR3 is TGTGCCACCCAGTCGGGGGGCTCTGGGGGGCCCCAGCATTTT. Translating it yields CATQSGGSGGPQHF.

This chain links TRBV9 with TRBJ2-3; D perhaps matches TRBD1 (5 bases). CDR3 length equals 14 residues. Germline CDR1 is SGDLS and CDR2 is YYNGEE. V lost 0 bases and J 5 bases, leaving 10 bases between the germline ends. This CDR3 reads CASSVDVGVDTQYF. The CDR3 DNA reads TGTGCCAGCAGCGTAGACGTAGGGGTAGATACGCAGTATTTT.

The chain combines TRBV6-5 with TRBJ1-1; the D gene is possibly TRBD1 (6 bases). Germline CDR1 reads MNHEY; CDR2 reads SVGAGI. This CDR3 spans 14 amino acids. V was cut by 1 base and J by 7 bases, with 13 bases left in between. This chain's CDR3 is CASSYWAKDSEAFF. Written as DNA, the CDR3 is TGTGCCAGCAGTTACTGGGCTAAGGACAGTGAAGCTTTCTTT.

In this sample, this clone turned up a few times. The V gene is TRBV27, the J gene TRBJ2-7; possible D gene TRBD1, 6 bases. The CDR3 length is 13 residues. Trimming removed 7 bases from V and 2 bases from J, with 12 bases in between. Germline CDR1 MNHEY, CDR2 SMNVEV (reference sequence). The CDR3 coding sequence is TGTGCCAGCATCAGGGACACCGCCTACGAGCAGTACTTC. Protein: CASIRDTAYEQYF.

This clone was found a few times. V and J are TRBV9 and TRBJ1-2; perhaps TRBD1 as D (5 bases). The CDR3 spans 13 residues. The germline V gene encodes CDR1 SGDLS and CDR2 YYNGEE. The V gene lost 5 bases and the J gene lost 2 bases, with 10 bases spanning the gap. The CDR3 reads CASRRDSNYGYTF. In DNA form, the CDR3 reads TGTGCCAGCAGACGCGACAGCAACTATGGCTACACCTTC. The whole variable domain, remainder taken from reference TRBV9 and TRBJ1-2, is DSGVTQTPKHLITATGQRVTLRCSPRSGDLSVYWYQQSLDQGLQFLIQYYNGEERAKGNILERFSAQQFPDLHSELNLSSLELGDSALYFCASRRDSNYGYTFGSGTRLTVV.

V and J are TRBV2 and TRBJ2-3; the match to TRBD2 covers 9 bases. V lost 3 bases to trimming and J lost 2 bases; unmatched junction nucleotides: 6. The CDR3 spans 16 residues. CDR1 SNHLY and CDR2 FYNNEI come from the germline V gene. The CDR3 DNA reads as TGTGCCAGCAGTGATACCGCGGGAGGGTTCACAGATACGCAGTATTTT. Translating gives CASSDTAGGFTDTQYF.

This clone showed up just a few times. V and J are TRBV5-1 and TRBJ2-7; TRBD2 matches 7 bases. There are 14 residues in the CDR3. After removal of 4 bases from V and 3 bases from J, the junction contained 7 bases not matched to a gene. Looked up from germline, CDR1 is SGHRS and CDR2 is YFSETQ. DNA of the CDR3: TGCGCCAGCAGCCCAGCCGGGGGGAACTACGAGCAGTACTTC. Its translation is CASSPAGGNYEQYF.

This clone occurred a few times. Other DNA sequences in this sample translate to the same CDR3. The chain uses TRBV2 and TRBJ2-3; tentative D call: TRBD1 (6 bases). From germline, CDR1 is SNHLY and CDR2 FYNNEI. The CDR3 totals 15 residues. The V end lost 3 bases, the J end lost 0 bases, and 10 bases lay between the germline ends. The CDR3 nucleotides read TGTGCCAGCAGTGACCGACAGGCGAGCACAGATACGCAGTATTTT. This encodes CASSDRQASTDTQYF.

The chain joins TRBV7-9 to TRBJ1-1; no clear D gene. The ends were cut back, 7 bases at V and 4 bases at J, with 16 bases in the middle. Looked up from germline, CDR1 is SEHNR and CDR2 is FQNEAQ (reference sequence). This CDR3 contains 14 residues. CDR3 in amino acids: CASTPLEGATEAFF. Here the CDR3 DNA reads TGTGCCAGCACCCCTCTGGAGGGCGCCACTGAAGCTTTCTTT.